These 8 T cell receptor beta chains were sequenced from one sample in a study of blood T cell repertoires in COVID-19. Some clones are missing from TCRdb's copy, which holds only in-frame ones; the method was immunoSEQ multiplex PCR. The sample has about 170,000 clones, about 88% seen once. The sequencing sample was made of peripheral blood. The receptors stem from a man in his fifties who had recovered from COVID-19.

The V gene is TRBV5-1, the J gene TRBJ2-3; D possibly corresponds to TRBD2 (5 bases). The V end lost 3 bases, the J end lost 6 bases, and 5 bases lay between the germline ends. The germline V gene encodes CDR1 SGHRS and CDR2 YFSETQ. The length of the CDR3 is 11 residues. This CDR3 is CASSWRDTQYF. The CDR3 bases are TGCGCCAGCAGCTGGAGGGATACGCAGTATTTT.

The chain couples TRBV18 to TRBJ2-5, with D possibly being TRBD2 (5 bases). This CDR3 is built from 16 residues. Germline V gene data show CDR1 as KGHSH and CDR2 as LQKENI. V was clipped by 2 bases and J by 4 bases, with 17 bases between them. The CDR3 coding sequence is TGTGCCAGCTCACCAATCCCCCCTAGCCCGACAGAGACCCAGTACTTC. Amino acid sequence: CASSPIPPSPTETQYF.

The chain recombines TRBV7-3 with TRBJ2-2, with D maybe TRBD2 (6 bases). CDR3 length: 16 residues. Per the germline V gene, CDR1 is SGHTA and CDR2 is FQGTGA. The V gene lost 3 bases and the J gene lost 7 bases, with 18 bases spanning the gap. In nucleotides, the CDR3 is TGTGCCAGCAGCTTTGGGGGACTGCGGAAGGGCGGGGAGCTGTTTTTT. It translates to CASSFGGLRKGGELFF. Full variable domain (outside the CDR3, taken from reference TRBV7-3 and TRBJ2-2): GAGVSQTPSNKVTEKGKYVELRCDPISGHTALYWYRQSLGQGPEFLIYFQGTGAADDSGLPNDRFFAVRPEGSVSTLKIQRTERGDSAVYLCASSFGGLRKGGELFFGEGSRLTVL.

The CDR3 DNA reads TGTGCCAGCAGCCCTCGTCTTGTGGCGGCCGGGGCCAACGTCCTGACTTTC. Translated, it gives CASSPRLVAAGANVLTF. This rearrangement joins TRBV7-2 to TRBJ2-6; D is unclear. The CDR3 length is 17 residues. V lost 5 bases and J lost 4, with 18 bases in between. The germline gives CDR1 SGHTA, CDR2 FQGNSA.

This chain uses TRBV7-6 with TRBJ2-7; TRBD2 agrees at 11 bases. This CDR3 is built from 14 residues. Germline trimming cut 3 bases from V and 3 bases from J; bases unmatched to any gene: 1. Looked up from germline, CDR1 is SGHVS and CDR2 is FNYEAQ. CDR3 in DNA: TGTGCCAGCAGCTTTGGACTAGCGGGCTACGAGCAGTACTTC. It codes for CASSFGLAGYEQYF.

The rearrangement uses TRBV5-1 and TRBJ1-1, with 8 bases aligning to TRBD1. CDR3 size: 15 residues. Germline CDR1 SGHRS, CDR2 YFSETQ. V lost 4 bases, J lost 0 bases, and 5 bases stayed unmatched. The CDR3 bases are TGCGCCAGCAGCCCCACAGGGGGGGTGAACACTGAAGCTTTCTTT. Amino acid sequence: CASSPTGGVNTEAFF.

The chain is built from TRBV19 and TRBJ2-7; 7 bases map to TRBD1. Germline V CDR1 and CDR2: LNHDA, SQIVND (reference sequence). Losses at the gene ends were 6 bases for V and 2 bases for J; bases not matched to a gene: 7. The CDR3 totals 14 residues. The CDR3 region is CASSPGTVAYEQYF. CDR3 in DNA: TGTGCCAGTAGCCCCGGGACAGTGGCCTACGAGCAGTACTTC.

The J gene is TRBJ2-3, the V gene TRBV9, with TRBD1 matching 8 bases. J lost 3 bases, V lost 7 bases, and 7 bases had no gene match. This CDR3 is built from 14 residues. The germline gives CDR1 SGDLS, CDR2 YYNGEE. The CDR3 nucleotides read TGTGCCAGCGGACCAGGGGGCGCAACAGATACGCAGTATTTT. It specifies CASGPGGATDTQYF.